The entry below gives a single TCR beta chain sequence along with its context. Its antigen is unknown. The repertoire was sequenced with immunoSEQ multiplex PCR; TCRdb's copy has only in-frame clones and lacks some. The sample shows tens of thousands of clones, around 79% of them seen only once. The sample originates from a study of tissue T cells after allogeneic stem cell transplantation. Study results and limitations: Across patients, clones rarely overlapped, yet motif clusters were shared tissue-specifically. This small cohort was clinically heterogeneous, and sampling depth was a limitation. Which tissue TCRs were alloreactive or antigen-specific was not determined. Some clones might be persisting host cells. Anatomically similar tissues had similar TCR repertoires within each patient.

After removal of 3 bases from V and 8 bases from J, the junction contained 8 bases not matched to a gene. From germline, CDR1 is LNHDA and CDR2 SQIVND (reference sequence). The CDR3 runs 15 residues. The source of this sequence is an older female donor with lung cancer. Specimen: tissue from the ileum, collected at autopsy. V gene TRBV19 combines with J gene TRBJ2-1, with 9 bases that match TRBD2. The CDR3 DNA is TGTGCCAGTAGTATGAGACTAGCGGAGTCGGATGAGCAGTTCTTC. Translating it yields CASSMRLAESDEQFF.